These T cell receptor beta chains were read from a single sample in a study of T cells in Graves' hyperthyroidism and ophthalmopathy. Using its own MiXCR run on the multiplex PCR reads, TCRdb lists one record per CDR3 protein. The sample has around 600,000 distinct CDR3 sequences, 15% to 19% seen once; the top ten hold around 6.6%. The sequenced sample consisted of blood. These receptors originate from a woman between 25 and 40 years old with Graves' hyperthyroidism. CDR3s include the opening cysteine and the closing phenylalanine or tryptophan.

TRBJ2-7 | TRBV19 | CASSIVRGEQYF
TRBJ2-1 | TRBV6-5 | CASSYWGNEQFF
TRBJ2-5 | TRBV19 | CASSIPTGQGETQYF
TRBJ2-5 | TRBV28 | CASITGGQETQYF
TRBJ2-3 | TRBV20-1 | CSTRLAGTDTQYF
TRBJ1-1 | TRBV20-1 | CSAPIGPTEAFF
TRBJ2-7 | TRBV12-3/TRBV12-4 | CASRWGQGKSYEQYF
TRBJ1-1 | TRBV7-9 | CASSVPRAGMNTEAFF
TRBJ1-1 | TRBV2 | CASLQGQGSTEAFF
TRBJ2-7 | TRBV7-9 | CASTQGEYEQYF
TRBJ2-1 | TRBV15 | CATSREMAGVSNEQFF
TRBJ2-2 | TRBV28 | CASVPGLFNTGELFF
TRBJ2-7 | TRBV6-2/TRBV6-3 | CASSYSNIITYEQYF
TRBJ2-3 | TRBV19 | CASSMGQGSGTQYF
TRBJ2-3 | TRBV7-6 | CASSPGQRYTQYF
TRBJ1-1 | TRBV10-3 | CAIGTGDTEAFF
TRBJ2-3 | TRBV12-3/TRBV12-4 | CASTIIDAVIGPYF
TRBJ2-2 | TRBV30 | CAWSGLARTGELFF
TRBJ2-7 | TRBV29-1 | CSVVGQGSYEQYF
TRBJ2-1 | TRBV12-3/TRBV12-4 | CASSQNPTSGGYNEQFF
TRBJ2-5 | TRBV4-1 | CASSQGRGLYRETQYF
TRBJ2-5 | TRBV6-1 | CASSAPGHQPGYF
TRBJ2-7 | TRBV27 | CASSQTSGRVYEQYF
TRBJ2-7 | TRBV7-9 | CASSSPRKAEYEQYF
TRBJ2-7 | TRBV7-9 | CASSSLQGLEQYF
TRBJ1-5 | TRBV6-6 | CASSYSTGQPQHF
TRBJ1-2 | TRBV4-3 | CASSRDRGGNYGYTF
TRBJ1-2 | TRBV28 | CASSFGDRDFGYTF
TRBJ2-1 | TRBV5-5 | CASSLDGTSGRARHEQFF
TRBJ1-1 | TRBV20-1 | CSARGHRNTEAFF
TRBJ1-3 | TRBV3-1 | CASSQEFTDLGNTIYF
TRBJ2-5 | TRBV7-3 | CASSVGGGRETQYF